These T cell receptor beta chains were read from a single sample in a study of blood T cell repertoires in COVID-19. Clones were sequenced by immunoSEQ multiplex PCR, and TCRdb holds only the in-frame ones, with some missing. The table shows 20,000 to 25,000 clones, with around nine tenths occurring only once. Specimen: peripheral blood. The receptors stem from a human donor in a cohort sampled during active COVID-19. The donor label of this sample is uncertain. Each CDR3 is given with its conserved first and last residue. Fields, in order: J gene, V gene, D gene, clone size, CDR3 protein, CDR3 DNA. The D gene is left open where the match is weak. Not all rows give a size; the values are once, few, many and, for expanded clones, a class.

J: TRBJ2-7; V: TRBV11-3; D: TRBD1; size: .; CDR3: CASSSRQGYYEQYF; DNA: TGTGCCAGCAGCTCCAGACAGGGGTACTACGAGCAGTACTTC
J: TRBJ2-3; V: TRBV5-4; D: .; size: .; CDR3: CASSARGSTDTQYF; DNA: TGTGCCAGCTCTGCCCGCGGGAGCACAGATACGCAGTATTTT
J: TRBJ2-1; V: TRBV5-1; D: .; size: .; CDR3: CASSLNSYNEQFF; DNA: TGCGCCAGCAGCTTAAATTCATACAATGAGCAGTTCTTC
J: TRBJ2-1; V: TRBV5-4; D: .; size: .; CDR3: CASSPREAGSYNEQFF; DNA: TGTGCCAGCAGCCCCAGGGAGGCAGGTTCCTACAATGAGCAGTTCTTC
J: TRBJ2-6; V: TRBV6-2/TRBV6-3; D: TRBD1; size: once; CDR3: CASSYTTGSGANVLTF; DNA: TGTGCCAGCAGTTACACGACAGGGTCTGGGGCCAACGTCCTGACTTTC
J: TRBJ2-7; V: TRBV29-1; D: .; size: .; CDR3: CSVRTRASYEQYF; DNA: TGCAGCGTTAGGACTCGGGCCTCCTACGAGCAGTACTTC
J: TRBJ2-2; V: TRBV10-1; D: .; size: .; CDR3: CASSVQGHTGELFF; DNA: TGCGCCAGCAGTGTACAGGGCCACACCGGGGAGCTGTTTTTT
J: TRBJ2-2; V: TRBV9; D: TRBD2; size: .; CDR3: CASSVGASGRSTGELFF; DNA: TGTGCCAGCAGCGTAGGGGCTAGCGGGAGATCCACCGGGGAGCTGTTTTTT
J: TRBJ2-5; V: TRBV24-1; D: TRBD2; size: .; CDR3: CATSGETSGRQETQYF; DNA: TGTGCCACCAGTGGGGAAACTAGCGGGAGGCAAGAGACCCAGTACTTC
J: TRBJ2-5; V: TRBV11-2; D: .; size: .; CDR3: CASSSLQETQYF; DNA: TGTGCCAGCAGCTCGTTGCAAGAGACCCAGTACTTC
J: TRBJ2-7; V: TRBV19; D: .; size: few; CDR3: CASSTRQTNSYEQYF; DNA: TGTGCCAGTAGTACCCGACAGACGAACTCCTACGAGCAGTACTTC
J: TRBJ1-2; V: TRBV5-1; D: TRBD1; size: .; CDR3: CASSLSGGKVYGYTF; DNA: TGCGCCAGCAGCTTGTCAGGGGGGAAAGTCTATGGCTACACCTTC
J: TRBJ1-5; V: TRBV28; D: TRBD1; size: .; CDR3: CASSGGEPQHF; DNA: TGTGCCAGCTCAGGGGGAGAGCCCCAGCATTTT
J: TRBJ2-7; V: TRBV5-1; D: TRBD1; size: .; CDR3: CASSSSGQDYEQYF; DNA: TGCGCCAGCAGCTCATCGGGACAGGACTACGAGCAGTACTTC
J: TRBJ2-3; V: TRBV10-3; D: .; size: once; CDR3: CAISESGGFTDTQYF; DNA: TGTGCCATCAGTGAGTCCGGCGGATTCACAGATACGCAGTATTTT
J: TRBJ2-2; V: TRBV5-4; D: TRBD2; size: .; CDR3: CASSSHTSGNTGELFF; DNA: TGTGCCAGCAGCTCCCATACTAGCGGGAACACCGGGGAGCTGTTTTTT
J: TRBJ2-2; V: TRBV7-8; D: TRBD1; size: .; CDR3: CASSFTGTDNTGELFF; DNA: TGTGCCAGCAGTTTCACCGGGACAGATAACACCGGGGAGCTGTTTTTT
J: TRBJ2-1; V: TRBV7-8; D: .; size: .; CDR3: CASSRRGQGGSYEQFF; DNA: TGTGCCAGCAGCCGGAGGGGGCAGGGGGGCTCGTATGAGCAGTTCTTC
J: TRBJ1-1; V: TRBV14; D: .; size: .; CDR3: CASSQVNTEAFF; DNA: TGTGCCAGCAGCCAAGTAAACACTGAAGCTTTCTTT
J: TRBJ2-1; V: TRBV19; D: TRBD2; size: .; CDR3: CATGGGGPPGEQFF; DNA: TGTGCCACCGGCGGGGGAGGGCCCCCTGGTGAGCAGTTCTTC
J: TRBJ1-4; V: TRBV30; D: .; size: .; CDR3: CACGGLGNEKLFF; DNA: TGTGCCTGCGGGGGGCTTGGTAATGAAAAACTGTTTTTT
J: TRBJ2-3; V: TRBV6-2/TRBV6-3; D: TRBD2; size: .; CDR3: CASSYPASGTDTQYF; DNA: TGTGCCAGCAGTTACCCAGCTAGCGGAACAGATACGCAGTATTTT
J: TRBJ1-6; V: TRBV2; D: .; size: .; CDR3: CASNPGYNSPLHF; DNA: TGTGCCAGCAACCCGGGGTATAATTCACCCCTCCACTTT
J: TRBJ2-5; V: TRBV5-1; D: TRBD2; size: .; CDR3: CASSFLIGLAGQETQYF; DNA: TGCGCCAGCAGCTTTCTCATTGGACTAGCGGGACAAGAGACCCAGTACTTC
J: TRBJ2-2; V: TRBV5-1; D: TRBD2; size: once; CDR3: CASSPTSGDTGELFF; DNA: TGCGCCAGCAGCCCCACCAGCGGGGACACCGGGGAGCTGTTTTTT
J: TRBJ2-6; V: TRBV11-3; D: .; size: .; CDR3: CATGTGANVLTF; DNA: TGTGCCACAGGGACTGGGGCCAACGTCCTGACTTTC